This TCR beta chain was profiled in a study of OX40 agonist ivuxolimab in advanced cancers. About the research overall: With ivuxolimab, an agonistic anti-OX40 (CD134) antibody, patients were treated. Patients were treated with intravenous ivuxolimab, dosed at 0.01 to 10 mg/kg and infused every 2 weeks. The study, taken as a whole, reports: Clonal expansion by week 6 occurred in CD4+ and CD8+ blood T cells (at 0.1 to 3.0 mg/kg).

V dropped 7 bases and J dropped 2 bases, with 12 bases sitting between them. The CDR3 runs to 15 residues. Germline CDR1 and CDR2: MNHEY and SVGAGI. The protocol was immunoSEQ multiplex PCR, while the TCRdb copy is restricted to in-frame clones and leaves out a portion. The sample contains under 80,000 clones, less than 85% of which appear only once. Turning to this clone: Its antigen remains unidentified.

The receptor comes from an adult with an advanced solid tumor such as melanoma, head and neck, liver or kidney cancer. The V and J genes are TRBV6-5 and TRBJ2-6; D may correspond to TRBD1 or TRBD2 (5 bases each). The sequenced sample was CD4+ or CD8+ T cells sorted from blood, obtained in a trial of the OX40 agonist ivuxolimab. The CDR3 protein is CASTRLGAGANVLTF. CDR3 bases: TGTGCCAGCACCCGACTGGGGGCTGGGGCCAACGTCCTGACTTTC.